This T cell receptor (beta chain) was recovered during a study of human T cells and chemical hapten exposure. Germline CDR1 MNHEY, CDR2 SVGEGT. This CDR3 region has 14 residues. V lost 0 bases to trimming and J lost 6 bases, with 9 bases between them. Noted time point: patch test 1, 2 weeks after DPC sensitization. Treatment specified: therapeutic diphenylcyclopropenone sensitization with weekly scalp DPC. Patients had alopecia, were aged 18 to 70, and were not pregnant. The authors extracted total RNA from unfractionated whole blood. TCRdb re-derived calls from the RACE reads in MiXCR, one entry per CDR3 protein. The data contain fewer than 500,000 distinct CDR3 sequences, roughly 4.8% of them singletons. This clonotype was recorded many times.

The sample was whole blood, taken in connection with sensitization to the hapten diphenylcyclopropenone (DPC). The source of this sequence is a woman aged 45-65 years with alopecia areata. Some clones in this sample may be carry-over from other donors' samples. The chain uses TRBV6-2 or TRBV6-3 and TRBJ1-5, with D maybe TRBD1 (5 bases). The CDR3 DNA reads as TGTGCCAGCAGTTACTCTTATGACAGTCAGCCCCAGCATTTT. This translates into CASSYSYDSQPQHF.